The present T cell receptor beta chain was sequenced within a study of metastatic and nonmetastatic thyroid tumors. TCRdb used MiXCR to call clones anew from the PCR reads. The table lists tens of thousands of clones, around 20% of them singletons. Thyroid surgery took place with no prior treatment in any patient. This clone was found once. At one boundary the junction diverges from the germline segment, which might be a read error. Germline CDR1 reads SGDLS; CDR2 reads YYNGEE. The CDR3 spans 17 residues. The rearrangement uses TRBV9 and TRBJ2-2; 12 nucleotides match TRBD1. This clonotype was sampled from a female donor with papillary thyroid cancer or a benign thyroid nodule (not recorded which). Some clones in this sample may be carry-over from other donors' samples. The sequencing input was blood. In DNA, the CDR3 is TGTGCCATCAGCGTAGCCGGGACAGGGGGCAGCACCGGGGAGCTGTTTTTT. It specifies CAISVAGTGGSTGELFF.